These 29 T cell receptor beta chains were all obtained from the same sample, sequenced in a study of tissue T cells after allogeneic stem cell transplantation. Measured with immunoSEQ multiplex PCR; TCRdb has only the in-frame clones, and not every one. The sample includes approximately 5,100 clones, about 30% of them seen just once. Time point reported: mouse harvest day 14 after allogeneic transplant. Mouse grafts combined 10^7 T-cell-depleted bone marrow cells with 10^6 splenic CD5+ T cells. Sequenced sample: skin. These receptors were taken from a female BALB/c mouse given C57BL/6 T cells with graft-versus-host disease after an allogeneic hematopoietic cell transplant.

By frequency in the sample, this clone is medium-sized. Gene names are the mouse ones. The read ends 1 residue shy of where the CDR3 ends; the end is completed using the germline J gene. The rearrangement uses TRBV26 and TRBJ2-1; perhaps TRBD1 as D (5 bases). Trimming removed 6 bases at V and 0 bases at J, with 6 bases between. Germline V gives CDR1 KGHPV, CDR2 FQNQEV (reference sequence). The CDR3 covers 13 residues. CDR3 DNA, as far as it was read: TGTGCCAGCAGGCAGGGTAACTATGCTGAGCAGTTC. It is translated as CASRQGNYAEQF. The entire CDR3 is CASRQGNYAEQFF.

This clone has just a few counts. Gene names follow the mouse nomenclature. From the germline J gene comes the end of the CDR3, since the read stops 1 residue before it. V usage is TRBV16 and J usage is TRBJ1-2; 7 bases are shared with TRBD1. The CDR3 consists of 15 residues. The V and J ends lost 3 bases and 0 bases, in that order; junction bases with no gene match: 4. The germline V gene encodes CDR1 SGHSA and CDR2 FRNQAP. The CDR3 bases that were read are TGTGCAAGCAGCTTCTCCGGGACAGCAAACTCCGACTACACC. Its translation: CASSFSGTANSDYT. The full CDR3 reads CASSFSGTANSDYTF.

About this clone: Gene names refer to mouse genes. The read finishes 1 residue shy of the CDR3 end, and the germline J gene is used to complete it. The rearrangement links TRBV26 to TRBJ1-1; the D is unclear. Trimming stripped 3 bases from V and 0 bases from J, with 5 bases between. The CDR3 runs 13 residues. Per the germline V gene, CDR1 is KGHPV and CDR2 is FQNQEV (reference sequence). CDR3 bases read: TGTGCCAGCAGTCTTCAGGCAAACACAGAAGTCTTC. Amino acids: CASSLQANTEVF. The whole CDR3 protein is CASSLQANTEVFF.

To note about this clone: Mouse names are used for the genes. CDR3 DNA (partial): TGTGCCAGCAGGGGGGTGGGACAGAATTCTGGAAATACGCTCTAT. Translation gives CASRGVGQNSGNTLY. The whole CDR3 reads CASRGVGQNSGNTLYF. The chain couples TRBV13-3 to TRBJ1-3; 7 bases are shared with TRBD1. Read sequence stops 1 residue before the CDR3 end, and the germline J gene provides the missing end. The CDR3 has 16 amino acids. Germline V CDR1 and CDR2: NNHDY, SYVADS. J gave up 0 bases and V 5 bases, and 8 bases lay outside the gene matches.

Regarding this clone: The gene names given are mouse names. The read gets to within 1 residue of the CDR3 end, and the germline J gene fills in the rest. The J gene is TRBJ2-7, the V gene TRBV14; 10 positions match TRBD2. The CDR3 is 14 amino acids. Germline loops: CDR1 SGHDT, CDR2 FRDEAV. The trim removed 4 bases at V and 3 bases at J, leaving 4 bases unmatched. The sequenced CDR3 bases are TGTGCCAGCAGTCCCGGGACTGGGGTCTATGAACAGTAC. This encodes CASSPGTGVYEQY. Given in full, the CDR3 is CASSPGTGVYEQYF.

As to this clone: All gene names here are mouse names. The CDR3 is cut off 1 residue early in the read; its end comes from the germline J gene. V is TRBV15 and J is TRBJ2-7; D is tentatively TRBD1 or TRBD2 (5 bases each). There are 12 residues in the CDR3. Germline V gives CDR1 SGHND, CDR2 FRSKSL. V lost 3 bases, J lost 5 bases, and 8 bases lay in between. The CDR3 loop reads CASSLGDHEQYF. Incomplete CDR3 DNA: TGTGCCAGCAGTTTGGGGGACCATGAACAGTAC.

This clone was seen more than once but under ten times. Genes here carry mouse names. From the germline J gene comes the end of the CDR3, since the read stops 1 residue before it. The genes are TRBV3 and TRBJ2-7; a weak D match, TRBD1 (6 bases). Trimming took off 5 bases at V and 4 bases at J, with 9 bases between the two ends. The CDR3 has 12 residues. In germline, CDR1 is SNHLY, CDR2 FYNGKV (reference sequence). The CDR3: CASSPGQYEQYF. The CDR3 bases that were read are TGTGCCAGCAGCCCGGGACAATATGAACAGTAC.

As concerns this clone: Gene and germline names: mouse. Coverage ceases 1 residue before the CDR3 finishes, and the germline J gene fills in the end. V and J are TRBV23 and TRBJ2-7; TRBD2 is the table's D call, not checked against the DNA. The CDR3 has 14 amino acids. Germline-derived CDR1 and CDR2 are KGHTA and FQNQQP. The covered CDR3 bases are TGCTCCAGCAGTCAATCGTTGGGGGGGCGGGAACAGTAC. The encoded protein is CSSSQSLGGREQY. The full-length CDR3 reads as CSSSQSLGGREQYF.

This clone was observed a handful of times. Mouse names are used for the genes. The observed sequence ends 1 residue before the CDR3 terminus, with the missing tail filled in from the germline J gene. The chain recombines TRBV3 with TRBJ2-2; D is unresolved. The V gene's germline CDR1 is SNHLY and CDR2 FYNGKV (reference sequence). The CDR3 contains 15 residues. V gave up 1 base and J gave up 1 base, with 7 bases separating them. The CDR3 reads CASSLEGGNTGQLYF. The CDR3 DNA, read in part, is TGTGCCAGCAGCTTAGAAGGCGGAAACACCGGGCAGCTCTAC.

As regards this clone: Each gene name is a mouse one. With the read ending 1 residue before the CDR3 end, the germline J gene is used to fill in that end. The chain links TRBV26 to TRBJ1-3, with D perhaps TRBD1 (6 bases). The CDR3 totals 14 residues. Per germline, CDR1 KGHPV and CDR2 FQNQEV (reference sequence). The V end was cut by 2 bases, the J end by 2 bases, with 7 bases between. CDR3 DNA, as far as it was read: TGTGCCAGCAGTCTGAGGGGGGCTGGAAATACGCTCTAT. Its protein product is CASSLRGAGNTLY. The CDR3 in full is CASSLRGAGNTLYF.

There are a few counts of this clone. These gene names are mouse names. The DNA ends 1 residue before the CDR3 does, and the rest of the CDR3 is filled in from the germline J gene. The chain uses TRBV26 and TRBJ2-5, with D perhaps matching TRBD1 (6 bases). The CDR3 covers 15 residues. With 4 bases removed from V and 0 bases from J, the gap between germline ends came to 11 bases. Germline values: CDR1 KGHPV, CDR2 FQNQEV (reference sequence). The CDR3 sequence is CASSPDRPNQDTQYF. CDR3 DNA (partial): TGTGCCAGCAGTCCCGACAGGCCTAACCAAGACACCCAGTAC.

This clone was observed a handful of times. Mouse names are used for the genes. The CDR3 end lies 1 residue beyond the end of the read and is filled in from the germline J gene. The J gene is TRBJ1-2, the V gene TRBV29; the match to TRBD1 covers 9 bases. After removal of 1 base from V and 0 bases from J, the junction contained 6 bases not matched to a gene. Germline V gives CDR1 MSHET, CDR2 SYDVDS. The CDR3 covers 17 residues. CDR3 bases read: TGTGCTAGCAGTTTATTAGAGGGACAGGGTGCAAACTCCGACTACACC. Amino acids: CASSLLEGQGANSDYT. The entire CDR3 protein is CASSLLEGQGANSDYTF.

This clone is judged large. Gene names denote mouse genes. The DNA ends 1 residue before the CDR3 does, and the rest of the CDR3 is filled in from the germline J gene. The rearrangement joins TRBV20 to TRBJ1-6; the D is unclear. TRBJ1-6 counts as an open reading frame of uncertain function. This CDR3 contains 13 residues. CDR1 and CDR2 (germline): GFQATS, STVNSAI. The V end lost 0 bases, the J end lost 5 bases, and 5 bases lay between the germline ends. The CDR3 loop is CGAREQDNSPLYF. Partial CDR3 DNA: TGTGGTGCTAGGGAGCAGGATAATTCGCCCCTCTAC.

A few counts support this clone. The gene symbols are mouse symbols. Sequencing ends 1 residue short of the CDR3 end; the germline J gene provides the rest. This chain connects TRBV26 to TRBJ2-7; D remains ambiguous. V lost 3 bases and J 4 bases, leaving 7 bases between the germline ends. The CDR3 is 12 amino acids. Germline V CDR1 and CDR2: KGHPV, FQNQEV (reference sequence). Here the CDR3 reads CASSLVAYEQYF. The CDR3 bases that were read are TGTGCCAGCAGTCTAGTAGCATATGAACAGTAC.

This clone was observed a handful of times. Gene and germline names: mouse. CDR3 DNA (partial): TGTGCCTGGAGTCTAGAGACCGGGGGCTATGCTGAGCAGTTC. Protein sequence: CAWSLETGGYAEQF. The entire CDR3 is CAWSLETGGYAEQFF. This chain connects TRBV31 to TRBJ2-1; D is possibly TRBD1 or TRBD2 (5 bases each). The CDR3 goes on 1 residue after the read ends, and that part is filled in from the germline J gene. Looked up from germline, CDR1 is GKSSPN and CDR2 is SITVG. The CDR3 contains 15 residues. Trimming took off 0 bases at V and 3 bases at J, with 12 bases between the two ends.

Note on this clone: Mouse names are used for the genes. Read coverage stops 1 residue before the CDR3 terminus; the germline J gene supplies the remainder. The genes are TRBV13-1 and TRBJ2-4, with D possibly matching TRBD2 (6 bases). The CDR3 has 12 amino acids. V was clipped by 1 base and J by 6 bases, with 6 bases between them. Germline CDR1 reads NSHNY; CDR2 reads SYGAGN. The CDR3 region is CASSDTGNTLYF. CDR3 bases read: TGTGCCAGCAGTGATACTGGGAACACCTTGTAC.

By share of the sample, this clone is medium-sized. All gene names here are mouse names. The covered CDR3 bases are TGTGCCTGGAGTCTCCGGGGAGATTCCAACGAAAGATTATTT. It is translated as CAWSLRGDSNERLF. Given in full, the CDR3 is CAWSLRGDSNERLFF. This chain joins TRBV31 and TRBJ1-4, with D hard to call. The missing CDR3 end, 1 residue past where the read stops, is filled in from the germline J gene. Germline V CDR1 and CDR2: GKSSPN, SITVG. The CDR3 extends over 15 amino acids. Trimming shortened V by 0 bases and J by 1 base, and 9 bases separated the two germline ends.

There are a few counts of this clone. Any gene name here is a mouse gene name. With the read ending 1 residue before the CDR3 end, the germline J gene is used to fill in that end. The chain has TRBV26 and TRBJ2-5, with 10 bases identical to TRBD2. The CDR3 extends over 14 amino acids. V lost 4 bases, J lost 2 bases, and 0 bases stayed unmatched. Germline-derived CDR1 and CDR2 are KGHPV and FQNQEV (reference sequence). The CDR3 sequence: CASSRTGGQDTQYF. CDR3 DNA (partial): TGTGCCAGCAGTCGGACTGGGGGCCAAGACACCCAGTAC. Drawing the rest from reference TRBV26 and TRBJ2-5, the complete variable domain is NSKVIQTPRYLVKGQGQKAKMRCIPEKGHPVVFWYQQNKNNEFKFLINFQNQEVLQQIDMTEKRFSAECPSNSPCSLEIQSSEAGDSALYLCASSRTGGQDTQYFGPGTRLLVL.

With regard to this clone: Mouse gene names and germline throughout. The sequence runs out 1 residue before the end of the CDR3; the remainder is reconstructed from the germline J gene. V gene TRBV3 combines with J gene TRBJ1-4; TRBD1 matches 8 bases. This CDR3 has 12 residues. J gave up 10 bases and V 6 bases, and 4 bases lay outside the gene matches. The germline CDR1 and CDR2 sequences are SNHLY and FYNGKV (reference sequence). The sequenced CDR3 bases are TGTGCCAGCAGATCAGGGGGCGGAAGATTATTT. Encoded protein: CASRSGGGRLF. Given in full, the CDR3 is CASRSGGGRLFF.

In its sample, this clone was seen a few times. The gene names given are mouse names. The read halts 1 residue ahead of the CDR3 end, with the missing end drawn from the germline J gene. The chain combines TRBV26 with TRBJ1-4; D not certain. Germline CDR1 reads KGHPV; CDR2 reads FQNQEV (reference sequence). Trimming shortened V by 2 bases and J by 0 bases, and 4 bases separated the two germline ends. The CDR3 has 14 amino acids. The CDR3 sequence: CASSLGISNERLFF. CDR3 DNA, as far as it was read: TGTGCCAGCAGTCTGGGGATTTCCAACGAAAGATTATTT. Combining the CDR3 with reference TRBV26 and TRBJ1-4 gives the whole variable domain NSKVIQTPRYLVKGQGQKAKMRCIPEKGHPVVFWYQQNKNNEFKFLINFQNQEVLQQIDMTEKRFSAECPSNSPCSLEIQSSEAGDSALYLCASSLGISNERLFFGHGTKLSVL.

Details on this clone: Gene names denote mouse genes. From the germline J gene comes the end of the CDR3, since the read stops 1 residue before it. The rearrangement links TRBV26 to TRBJ2-3, with D tentatively TRBD1 (5 bases). The germline CDR1 and CDR2 sequences are KGHPV and FQNQEV (reference sequence). The CDR3 spans 14 residues. The germline V and J ends were trimmed by 4 bases and 0 bases, with 8 bases remaining between them. Partial CDR3 DNA: TGTGCCAGCAGTCATCAGGGTAGTGCAGAAACGCTGTAT. Amino acid sequence: CASSHQGSAETLY. The CDR3 in its entirety is CASSHQGSAETLYF.

Turning to this clone: Gene and germline names: mouse. Sequencing ends 1 residue short of the CDR3 end; the germline J gene provides the rest. The chain joins TRBV26 to TRBJ1-4; D is possibly TRBD1 (5 bases). Trimming removed 3 bases at V and 7 bases at J, with 12 bases between. Per the germline V gene, CDR1 is KGHPV and CDR2 is FQNQEV (reference sequence). This CDR3 contains 14 residues. This chain's CDR3 is CASSLQGSGERLFF. The CDR3 bases that were read are TGTGCCAGCAGTCTCCAGGGAAGCGGCGAAAGATTATTT.

As concerns this clone: Here the gene names and germline are mouse. The DNA read from the CDR3 is TGTGCCAGCAGCCAAGATGGGGGGGCGCGTGCAGAAACGCTGTAT. Protein: CASSQDGGARAETLY. The full CDR3 is CASSQDGGARAETLYF. The rearrangement uses TRBV5 and TRBJ2-3, with 9 bases lining up with TRBD2. The read halts 1 residue ahead of the CDR3 end, with the missing end drawn from the germline J gene. Unmatched junction bases numbered 2, after V lost 0 bases and J lost 1 base. The CDR3 has 16 residues. CDR1 LGHNA and CDR2 YNLKQL come from the germline V gene (reference sequence).

Turning to this clone: The gene names given are mouse names. The CDR3 end is not reached by the read, which stops 1 residue before it; the germline J gene fills it in. The genes are TRBV15 and TRBJ2-4; 7 bases agree with TRBD1. The CDR3 covers 14 residues. Trimming took 4 bases from V and 0 from J; bases not matched to a gene: 1. Germline CDR1 is SGHND and CDR2 is FRSKSL. The covered CDR3 bases are TGTGCCAGCAGTTCAGGGGGAAGTCAAAACACCTTGTAC. Amino acids: CASSSGGSQNTLY. The whole CDR3 protein reads CASSSGGSQNTLYF.

Comments on this clone: The gene names here belong to mouse. The read stops 1 residue short of the end of the CDR3; the missing end is completed from the germline J gene. The chain carries TRBV19 and TRBJ2-4; 10 bases are a match to TRBD2. The CDR3 length is 14 residues. The germline V gene has CDR1 FNHDT and CDR2 SITEND (reference sequence). V shed 7 bases, J shed 1 base, and the junction held 3 bases outside the gene matches. The CDR3 DNA, read in part, is TGTGCCAGCCGGACTGGGGGTCGTCAAAACACCTTGTAC. Its translation is CASRTGGRQNTLY. The CDR3 in full is CASRTGGRQNTLYF.

Turning to this clone: Germline and genes here are mouse. The CDR3 is cut off 1 residue early in the read; its end comes from the germline J gene. The chain uses TRBV15 and TRBJ2-2, with 10 bases identical to TRBD2. Germline V gene data show CDR1 as SGHND and CDR2 as FRSKSL. The CDR3 contains 15 residues. J lost 2 bases, V lost 3 bases, and 0 bases had no gene match. CDR3 region: CASSLTGGNTGQLYF. The sequenced part of the CDR3 DNA is TGTGCCAGCAGTTTGACTGGGGGGAACACCGGGCAGCTCTAC.

Points on this clone: Gene names and germline match the mouse. The sequence runs out 1 residue before the end of the CDR3; the remainder is reconstructed from the germline J gene. This chain uses TRBV23 with TRBJ1-2; the table's D call, TRBD1, was not checked against the DNA. Germline values: CDR1 KGHTA, CDR2 FQNQQP. The CDR3 spans 13 residues. The CDR3 sequence is CSSSRQTNSDYTF. The sequenced part of the CDR3 DNA is TGCTCCAGCAGTCGACAGACAAACTCCGACTACACC.

Comments on this clone: Here the gene names and germline are mouse. Read data end 1 residue before the CDR3 end; the end is taken from the germline J gene. The chain carries TRBV19 and TRBJ2-7; 12 bases match TRBD1. V lost 5 bases to trimming and J lost 7 bases; unmatched junction nucleotides: 4. CDR1 FNHDT and CDR2 SITEND come from the germline V gene (reference sequence). CDR3 length: 13 residues. CDR3 sequence: CASSLGQGAEQYF. The part of the CDR3 DNA that was read is TGTGCCAGCAGCCTGGGACAGGGGGCCGAACAGTAC.

This clone was recorded a few times. Gene names and germline refer to mouse. The read comes to an end 1 residue before the CDR3 does, leaving the germline J gene to fill in the end. The chain joins TRBV26 to TRBJ1-6; the match to TRBD1 covers 7 bases. Being an ORF, TRBJ1-6 has a function that is uncertain. Germline V gives CDR1 KGHPV, CDR2 FQNQEV (reference sequence). CDR3 length: 14 residues. V was pared by 3 bases and J by 7 bases, with 3 bases of the junction left unmatched. CDR3 DNA (partial): TGTGCCAGCAGTCTTACAGGGGTGAATTCGCCCCTCTAC. Protein sequence: CASSLTGVNSPLY. The whole CDR3 region reads CASSLTGVNSPLYF.